This TCR beta chain was sequenced for a study of OX40 agonist ivuxolimab in advanced cancers. Study-wide context: The drug used for patients, ivuxolimab, was an agonistic anti-OX40 (CD134) antibody. Partial responses were achieved by three patients: one hepatocellular carcinoma, two cutaneous melanoma. Regarding the study as a whole: Some nonresponders also had low normalized T-cell clonal expansion.

Measured with immunoSEQ multiplex PCR; TCRdb has only the in-frame clones, and not every one. Among 20,000 to 30,000 clones listed, roughly 79% were seen once. Germline CDR1 reads SGHVS; CDR2 reads FNYEAQ. The V end was cut by 1 base, the J end by 1 base, with 2 bases between. There are 13 residues in the CDR3. Concerning this clone: Its specificity is not known.

Researchers took blood at baseline, on cycle 4 day 1, and on cycle 7 day 1. The rearrangement links TRBV7-6 to TRBJ1-5; D unclear. The receptor was isolated from an adult with an advanced solid tumor such as melanoma, head and neck, liver or kidney cancer. The source was CD4+ or CD8+ T cells sorted from blood, collected in a trial of the OX40 agonist ivuxolimab. The CDR3: CASSLESNQPQHF. Written as DNA, the CDR3 is TGTGCCAGCAGCTTAGAGAGCAATCAGCCCCAGCATTTT.